The 28 T cell receptor beta chains presented below share a single source sample, sequenced in a study of beta chain features in type 1 diabetes. General study points: Moderate but significant shortening of TCRB CDR3s was recorded in all four CD4+ subsets from Type 1 diabetes patients.

Isolated RNA was reverse transcribed in full, so expressed TCRB transcripts were sequenced. Data came from immunoSEQ multiplex PCR; TCRdb stores just in-frame clones and leaves some out. The data show about 140,000 clones, around an eighth seen once. These TCRs are of unknown antigen specificity. The sequenced material came from central memory CD4+ T cells from blood. These TCRs come from a man younger than 35 with type 1 diabetes.

This clone was counted only a few times. The chain joins TRBV19 to TRBJ2-2; a weak D match, TRBD1 (6 bases). V was trimmed by 4 bases and J by 8 bases, leaving 8 bases between them. The germline V gene has CDR1 LNHDA and CDR2 SQIVND (reference sequence). The CDR3 has 12 amino acids. The CDR3 sequence: CASSNRAGELFF. DNA of the CDR3: TGTGCCAGTAGTAACAGGGCTGGGGAGCTGTTTTTT.

This clone was seen only a few times. This chain connects TRBV9 to TRBJ1-5, with 7 bases aligning to TRBD1. There are 14 residues in the CDR3. Trimming removed 4 bases from V and 5 bases from J; junction bases left unmatched: 6. Germline loops: CDR1 SGDLS, CDR2 YYNGEE. The CDR3 bases are TGTGCCAGCAGCCCTCGGGACAGTTATCAGCCCCAGCATTTT. Its translation: CASSPRDSYQPQHF.

J is TRBJ1-2 and V is TRBV15; 8 bases map to TRBD1. This CDR3 contains 14 residues. From germline, CDR1 is LNHNV and CDR2 YYDKDF (reference sequence). V was pared by 4 bases and J by 5 bases, with 6 bases of the junction left unmatched. The CDR3 DNA reads as TGTGCCACCAGCATCCTAGGACAGGGTTATGGCTACACCTTC. Translating gives CATSILGQGYGYTF.

The genes are TRBV28 and TRBJ2-5; 13 positions agree with TRBD2. CDR3 size: 17 residues. Trimming removed 5 bases from V and 5 bases from J; junction bases left unmatched: 11. The germline V gene has CDR1 MDHEN and CDR2 SYDVKM. CDR3 nucleotides: TGTGCCAGCAGTACCCGACTAGCGGGGGGCCGGTCGGAGACCCAGTACTTC. Protein product: CASSTRLAGGRSETQYF. Full variable domain (outside the CDR3, taken from reference TRBV28 and TRBJ2-5): DVKVTQSSRYLVKRTGEKVFLECVQDMDHENMFWYRQDPGLGLRLIYFSYDVKMKEKGDIPEGYSVSREKKERFSLILESASTNQTSMYLCASSTRLAGGRSETQYFGPGTRLLVL.

This clone has ten or more counts. The rearrangement uses TRBV18 and TRBJ2-5; TRBD1 agrees at 7 bases. Germline trimming cut 4 bases from V and 2 bases from J; bases unmatched to any gene: 4. The CDR3 extends over 14 amino acids. CDR1 KGHSH and CDR2 LQKENI come from the germline V gene. CDR3 in DNA: TGTGCCAGCTCACAGGGGACAGCTCAAGAGACCCAGTACTTC. The encoded protein is CASSQGTAQETQYF.

This clone has a handful of counts. The chain has TRBV30 and TRBJ2-1; possibly TRBD2 for D (5 bases). V was shortened by 5 bases and J by 1 base, with 15 bases between the two germline ends. Germline V gives CDR1 GTSNPN, CDR2 SVGIG (reference sequence). CDR3 length: 15 residues. CDR3 DNA: TGTGCCTGGGGCCTAGTAAGCGGTTCCTACAATGAGCAGTTCTTC. This encodes CAWGLVSGSYNEQFF.

The chain couples TRBV4-2 to TRBJ2-5, with D possibly TRBD2 on 5 matching bases. This CDR3 spans 14 amino acids. The V gene's germline CDR1 is LGHNA and CDR2 YNFKEQ. Trimming stripped 0 bases from V and 1 base from J, with 6 bases between. The CDR3 reads CASSQDSGQETQYF. CDR3 bases: TGTGCCAGCAGCCAAGACAGCGGCCAAGAGACCCAGTACTTC.

The gene calls are TRBV19 and TRBJ1-5; maybe TRBD1 (5 bases). The CDR3 is made up of 14 amino acids. V lost 3 bases and J 2 bases, leaving 8 bases between the germline ends. The germline gives CDR1 LNHDA, CDR2 SQIVND (reference sequence). As DNA, the CDR3 is TGTGCCAGTAGTATCCAGGGCGGCAATCAGCCCCAGCATTTT. As protein: CASSIQGGNQPQHF.

This clone was picked up a small number of times. V usage is TRBV30 and J usage is TRBJ1-2, with D maybe TRBD1 (5 bases). Germline CDR1 reads GTSNPN; CDR2 reads SVGIG (reference sequence). The V and J ends lost 4 bases and 1 base respectively, with 13 bases between them. The CDR3 has 14 residues. In nucleotides, the CDR3 is TGTGCCTGGACCCCCGGGGGGGGTAACTATGGCTACACCTTC. This encodes CAWTPGGGNYGYTF.

A note on this clone: Other DNA sequences in this sample translate to the same CDR3. CDR3 sequence (DNA): TGCGCCAGCAGCTTCGGACAGGGTCAGCCCCAGCATTTT. Amino acids: CASSFGQGQPQHF. This chain joins TRBV5-1 and TRBJ1-5; 8 bases match TRBD1. Germline V gene sequence: CDR1 SGHRS, CDR2 YFSETQ. This CDR3 is built from 13 residues. Trimming removed 2 bases from V and 6 bases from J; junction bases left unmatched: 1.

This clone was detected a few times. V is TRBV25-1 and J is TRBJ1-1; no clear D gene. Trimming removed 2 bases at V and 0 bases at J, with 13 bases between. Germline CDR1 MGHDK, CDR2 SYGVNS. The CDR3 loop spans 16 amino acids. CDR3: CASSEERVRMNTEAFF. The CDR3 DNA follows: TGTGCCAGCAGTGAAGAACGCGTCAGGATGAACACTGAAGCTTTCTTT.

V and J are TRBV27 and TRBJ1-6, with 7 bases fitting TRBD1. V shed 6 bases and J 7 bases; nucleotides not matched to a gene: 6. CDR1 and CDR2 from the germline V gene are MNHEY and SMNVEV (reference sequence). CDR3 length: 14 amino acids. The CDR3 DNA reads TGTGCCAGCAGACGAACAGGGGAGAATTCACCCCTCCACTTT. This encodes CASRRTGENSPLHF.

This clone was found a few times. This chain joins TRBV19 and TRBJ1-1; no firm D call. Deletions cut 3 bases from V and 3 bases from J, with 8 bases between. Germline CDR1 LNHDA, CDR2 SQIVND (reference sequence). The CDR3 consists of 13 residues. The CDR3 here is CASSINRYTEAFF. CDR3 nucleotides: TGTGCCAGTAGTATTAACCGCTACACTGAAGCTTTCTTT.

The V call is TRBV10-3, the J call TRBJ1-2; 8 positions agree with TRBD1. This CDR3 spans 16 amino acids. Germline trimming cut 2 bases from V and 6 bases from J; bases unmatched to any gene: 11. Germline CDR1 and CDR2: ENHRY and SYGVKD. CDR3 in DNA: TGTGCCATCAGTGAGCCCTTCGGACAGGGAAAGGATGGCTACACCTTC. Amino acid sequence: CAISEPFGQGKDGYTF.

This clone has just a few counts. This chain connects TRBV30 to TRBJ2-1; D is uncertain. With 0 bases removed from V and 6 bases from J, the gap between germline ends came to 6 bases. The CDR3 totals 12 residues. Looked up from germline, CDR1 is GTSNPN and CDR2 is SVGIG (reference sequence). The CDR3 reads CAWSVYGNEQFF. The CDR3 DNA reads as TGTGCCTGGAGTGTTTACGGCAATGAGCAGTTCTTC. The full variable domain, rest sourced from reference TRBV30 and TRBJ2-1, is SQTIHQWPATLVQPVGSPLSLECTVEGTSNPNLYWYRQAAGRGLQLLFYSVGIGQISSEVPQNLSASRPQDRQFILSSKKLLLSDSGFYLCAWSVYGNEQFFGPGTRLTVL.

This clone has a count of ten or more. The chain joins TRBV4-2 to TRBJ2-7; 8 bases are a match to TRBD1. Germline values: CDR1 LGHNA, CDR2 YNFKEQ. This CDR3 has 15 residues. With V trimmed by 3 bases and J by 2 bases, 6 bases remained unmatched. CDR3 coding DNA: TGTGCCAGCAGCCACGGACAGGGCCAAACCTACGAGCAGTACTTC. This sequence encodes CASSHGQGQTYEQYF.

This sequence joins TRBV2 and TRBJ2-5; D is possibly TRBD1 (5 bases). This CDR3 has 12 residues. Deletions cut 5 bases from V and 4 bases from J, with 8 bases between. In germline, CDR1 is SNHLY, CDR2 FYNNEI. Here the CDR3 reads CASSKGLETQYF. The CDR3 DNA sequence: TGTGCCAGCAGTAAGGGGTTAGAGACCCAGTACTTC.

The sample holds a few counts of this clone. The chain joins TRBV10-3 to TRBJ2-4; 7 bases fit TRBD1. With V trimmed by 4 bases and J by 9 bases, 6 bases remained unmatched. In germline, CDR1 is ENHRY, CDR2 SYGVKD. This CDR3 contains 13 residues. CDR3 sequence reads: CAISGEQGSIQYF. The DNA of the CDR3 is TGTGCCATCAGTGGGGAACAGGGGAGCATTCAGTACTTC.

The rearrangement links TRBV5-1 to TRBJ2-3; 9 bases agree with TRBD1. V lost 0 bases to trimming and J lost 4 bases; unmatched junction nucleotides: 3. This CDR3 comprises 15 residues. CDR1 and CDR2 (germline): SGHRS, YFSETQ. The CDR3 reads CASSLEQGAPDTQYF. DNA of the CDR3: TGCGCCAGCAGCTTGGAACAGGGGGCACCAGATACGCAGTATTTT.

This sequence joins TRBV4-1 and TRBJ1-1; no firm D call. The germline CDR1 and CDR2 sequences are MGHRA and YSYEKL. The CDR3 is 13 residues long. Deletions cut 1 base from V and 9 bases from J, with 12 bases between. DNA of the CDR3: TGCGCCAGCAGCCAAGTCAGAGGCGAAAAAGCTTTCTTT. Residues: CASSQVRGEKAFF.

This clone was counted a few times. The chain couples TRBV6-5 to TRBJ2-3, with D perhaps TRBD2 (5 bases). Germline assignment: CDR1 MNHEY and CDR2 SVGAGI. The CDR3 is 16 residues long. The ends were cut back, 2 bases at V and 7 bases at J, with 19 bases in the middle. The CDR3: CASSYVRAERQNTQYF. The CDR3 DNA is TGTGCCAGCAGTTACGTAAGAGCGGAAAGACAAAATACGCAGTATTTT.

Written as DNA, the CDR3 is TGCGCCAGCAGTGAGGGACCTACTAAGTACTTC. Protein: CASSEGPTKYF. The J gene is TRBJ2-7, the V gene TRBV10-1, with D unclear. Germline V lookup: CDR1 WNHNN, CDR2 SYGVQD (reference sequence). The CDR3 spans 11 residues. Trimming pared 2 bases from V and 11 bases from J, leaving 10 bases between.

This clone was seen a handful of times. The chain recombines TRBV29-1 with TRBJ2-7, with D maybe TRBD2 (6 bases). Germline CDR1 is SQVTM and CDR2 is ANQGSEA. V lost 1 base and J lost 9, with 10 bases in between. The CDR3 runs to 11 residues. The CDR3 here is CSVEGGAGQYF. The CDR3 DNA reads as TGCAGCGTTGAAGGCGGGGCCGGGCAGTACTTC.

This clone was detected a few times. The chain couples TRBV4-1 to TRBJ1-6; 8 bases line up with TRBD1. The CDR3 runs 16 residues. From germline, CDR1 is MGHRA and CDR2 YSYEKL. Germline trimming cut 1 base from V and 8 bases from J; bases unmatched to any gene: 7. The CDR3 reads CASSQGRGTGDSPLHF. In DNA, the CDR3 is TGCGCCAGCAGCCAAGGGAGGGGGACAGGAGATTCACCCCTCCACTTT.

As DNA, the CDR3 is TGTGCCAGCAGTTTACTCTTCAAGGGAGGCAATCAGCCCCAGCATTTT. It is translated as CASSLLFKGGNQPQHF. The chain carries TRBV28 and TRBJ1-5; D gene uncertain. Trimming left V 2 bases short and J 2 bases short, with 13 bases between. CDR3 length: 16 amino acids. The germline V gene encodes CDR1 MDHEN and CDR2 SYDVKM.

The chain combines TRBV27 with TRBJ2-7, with D unclear. The CDR3 is made up of 14 amino acids. V lost 3 bases and J lost 4, with 13 bases in between. Germline V gene data show CDR1 as MNHEY and CDR2 as SMNVEV (reference sequence). As DNA, the CDR3 is TGTGCCAGCAGTTTTGGAGACGGACGTTACGAGCAGTACTTC. Translating it yields CASSFGDGRYEQYF.

V usage is TRBV9 and J usage is TRBJ2-4, with TRBD2 matching 7 bases. This CDR3 has 15 residues. V dropped 4 bases and J dropped 8; count of bases not matched to a gene: 12. Germline CDR1 reads SGDLS; CDR2 reads YYNGEE. Written as DNA, the CDR3 is TGTGCCAGCAGCAGCCGCCCTAGCGGCGGGGACATTCAGTACTTC. Translated, it gives CASSSRPSGGDIQYF.

In this sample, this clone turned up a few times. The CDR3 coding sequence is TGTGCCAGTAGTTCAATCGACAACGCAGGAGAGACCCAGTACTTC. This sequence encodes CASSSIDNAGETQYF. V and J are TRBV19 and TRBJ2-5; no definite D call. This CDR3 is 15 amino acids long. Germline V gives CDR1 LNHDA, CDR2 SQIVND (reference sequence). The germline V and J ends were trimmed by 5 bases and 4 bases, with 17 bases remaining between them.